This record covers a single TCR beta chain. This CDR3 is built from 18 residues. CDR1 is SGDLS and CDR2 is YYNGEE in the germline V gene. The ends lost 0 bases at V and 1 base at J; junction bases unmatched: 6. The data are from a study of blood T cell repertoires in COVID-19. Looking at the study overall: The analysed material was cDNA or gDNA that came from T cells, B-cell-depleted T cells, or PBMCs.

Clones were sequenced by immunoSEQ multiplex PCR, and TCRdb holds only the in-frame ones, with some missing. In the table there are approximately 46,000 clones, 80% to 90% of which are singletons. The chain links TRBV9 to TRBJ2-5; 13 bases fit TRBD2. This receptor was obtained from a woman in her sixties with acute or convalescent COVID-19. The sample was peripheral blood. Here the CDR3 DNA reads TGTGCCAGCAGCGTAGGTTCACTAGCGGGGGGGGGCCAAGAGACCCAGTACTTC. Protein product: CASSVGSLAGGGQETQYF.